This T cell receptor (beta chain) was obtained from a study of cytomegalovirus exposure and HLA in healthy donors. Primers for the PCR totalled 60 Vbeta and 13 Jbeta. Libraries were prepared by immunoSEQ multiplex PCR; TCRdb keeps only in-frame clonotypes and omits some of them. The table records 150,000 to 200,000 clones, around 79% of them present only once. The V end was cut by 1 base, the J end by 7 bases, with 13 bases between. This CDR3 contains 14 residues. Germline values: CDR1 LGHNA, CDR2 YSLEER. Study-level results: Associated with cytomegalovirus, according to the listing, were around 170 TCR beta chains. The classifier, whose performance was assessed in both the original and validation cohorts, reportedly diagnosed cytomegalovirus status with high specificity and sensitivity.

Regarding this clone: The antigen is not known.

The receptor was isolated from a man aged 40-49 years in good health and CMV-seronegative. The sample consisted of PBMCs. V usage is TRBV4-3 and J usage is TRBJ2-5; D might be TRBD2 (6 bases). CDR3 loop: CASSQGRVVGTQYF. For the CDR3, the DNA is TGCGCCAGCAGCCAAGGGAGGGTCGTGGGGACCCAGTACTTC.